This is a list of T cell receptor beta chains from one sample in a study of graft-versus-host responses after intestinal transplantation. Profiled with immunoSEQ multiplex PCR; TCRdb holds only in-frame clones, not every one. Among around 90,000 clones listed, 85% to 95% were seen once. No cognate antigen is known for these TCRs. The sample in question was unstimulated CD8+ T cells sorted from spleen or lymph node cells, obtained before transplant. The origin of the receptors is a human donor who was the organ donor for an intestinal transplant. Both conserved end residues are part of each CDR3. The order of the fields is clone size, D gene, V gene, J gene, CDR3 protein, CDR3 DNA. A D gene is named only where the DNA matches it firmly. Clone size is not always given. Where it is, it says once, few, many or a class for expanded clones.

abundance: .; d_gene: TRBD1; v_gene: TRBV6-6; j_gene: TRBJ1-2; CDR3aa: CASSPRGTVYGYTF; CDR3nt: TGTGCCAGCAGTCCTAGGGGGACAGTCTATGGCTACACCTTC
abundance: once; d_gene: .; v_gene: TRBV5-1; j_gene: TRBJ1-2; CDR3aa: CASSLVAGRSSNRYGYTF; CDR3nt: TGCGCCAGCAGCTTGGTCGCAGGGAGGTCGTCTAATAGGTATGGCTACACCTTC
abundance: .; d_gene: TRBD1; v_gene: TRBV15; j_gene: TRBJ1-1; CDR3aa: CATNPTGGGQEAFF; CDR3nt: TGTGCCACCAACCCGACAGGGGGCGGACAAGAAGCTTTCTTT
abundance: .; d_gene: .; v_gene: TRBV12-5; j_gene: TRBJ2-1; CDR3aa: CASGLVQRNYNEQFF; CDR3nt: TGTGCTAGTGGTTTGGTACAACGTAATTACAATGAGCAGTTCTTC
abundance: .; d_gene: .; v_gene: TRBV6-5; j_gene: TRBJ2-5; CDR3aa: CASRTTGRGETQYF; CDR3nt: TGTGCCAGCAGAACCACAGGGAGAGGAGAGACCCAGTACTTC
abundance: .; d_gene: .; v_gene: TRBV4-1; j_gene: TRBJ2-7; CDR3aa: CASSQDSGYEQYF; CDR3nt: TGCGCCAGCAGCCAAGATTCGGGTTACGAGCAGTACTTC
abundance: .; d_gene: .; v_gene: TRBV5-5; j_gene: TRBJ1-1; CDR3aa: CASRLQETTEAFF; CDR3nt: TGTGCCAGCAGACTACAAGAAACCACTGAAGCTTTCTTT
abundance: .; d_gene: .; v_gene: TRBV25-1; j_gene: TRBJ2-7; CDR3aa: CASSGGAGIRSYEQYF; CDR3nt: TGTGCCAGCAGTGGGGGTGCCGGGATACGCTCCTACGAGCAGTACTTC
abundance: .; d_gene: .; v_gene: TRBV5-1; j_gene: TRBJ2-1; CDR3aa: CASSVVTGYNEQFF; CDR3nt: TGCGCCAGCAGCGTAGTAACAGGGTACAATGAGCAGTTCTTC
abundance: .; d_gene: .; v_gene: TRBV11-2; j_gene: TRBJ2-7; CDR3aa: CASSLESWGDGSYEQYF; CDR3nt: TGTGCCAGCAGCTTAGAGTCCTGGGGGGATGGCTCCTACGAGCAGTACTTC
abundance: .; d_gene: TRBD1; v_gene: TRBV27; j_gene: TRBJ1-5; CDR3aa: CASSPRTGHQPQHF; CDR3nt: TGTGCCAGCAGTCCCCGGACAGGGCATCAGCCCCAGCATTTT
abundance: once; d_gene: .; v_gene: TRBV28; j_gene: TRBJ2-1; CDR3aa: CASSLIGSFTYNEQFF; CDR3nt: TGTGCCAGCAGTTTGATTGGGAGTTTTACCTACAATGAGCAGTTCTTC
abundance: .; d_gene: TRBD1; v_gene: TRBV11-3; j_gene: TRBJ1-5; CDR3aa: CASSLVLQAMYRGPPQHF; CDR3nt: TGTGCCAGCAGCTTAGTCTTACAGGCAATGTACAGGGGGCCGCCCCAGCATTTT
abundance: .; d_gene: TRBD1; v_gene: TRBV7-6; j_gene: TRBJ2-1; CDR3aa: CASSLSTGGDYNEQFF; CDR3nt: TGTGCCAGCAGCCTCTCGACAGGGGGGGACTACAATGAGCAGTTCTTC
abundance: once; d_gene: TRBD2; v_gene: TRBV6-5; j_gene: TRBJ2-3; CDR3aa: CASSFVGGVTDTQYF; CDR3nt: TGTGCCAGCTCTTTCGTGGGGGGGGTGACAGATACGCAGTATTTT